The 25 T cell receptor beta chains reported below all come from one sample, sequenced in a study of neurological immune-mediated disorders. TCRdb passed the 5' RACE reads through MiXCR, listing each CDR3 protein once. Among about 62,000 distinct CDR3 sequences, roughly 3.5% were seen once, and the ten largest hold about 2%. Material: PBMCs. All receptors derive from a woman aged 50 to 60 with multiple sclerosis.

This clonotype was recorded at least ten times. The chain is built from TRBV20-1 and TRBJ1-2; a weak D match, TRBD1 (6 bases). The V end was cut by 5 bases, the J end by 8 bases, with 18 bases between. CDR1 and CDR2 (germline): DFQATT, SNEGSKA (reference sequence). This CDR3 has 13 residues. The chain's CDR3 is CSARQGGSSGYTF. For the CDR3, the DNA is TGCAGTGCTCGTCAAGGGGGGTCCAGCGGCTACACCTTC.

This clonotype was recorded many times. In DNA form, the CDR3 reads TGCAGCGTCGACGCCGGGGTTGCTATCAGCACAGATACGCAGTATTTT. Translation gives CSVDAGVAISTDTQYF. V gene TRBV29-1 combines with J gene TRBJ2-3, with D perhaps matching TRBD2 (5 bases). The germline V gene has CDR1 SQVTM and CDR2 ANQGSEA. Trimming took off 6 bases at V and 0 bases at J, with 19 bases between the two ends. The CDR3 length is 16 residues.

This clonotype was seen repeatedly, ten times or more. The chain carries TRBV11-2 and TRBJ2-1, with D perhaps TRBD1 (5 bases). Trimming removed 0 bases from V and 8 bases from J, with 5 bases in between. The germline gives CDR1 SGHAT, CDR2 FQNNGV. This CDR3 contains 12 residues. The CDR3 nucleotides are TGTGCCAGCAGCTTAGACAGGGATGAGCAGTTCTTC. This sequence encodes CASSLDRDEQFF. Full variable domain (remainder filled in from reference TRBV11-2 and TRBJ2-1): EAGVAQSPRYKIIEKRQSVAFWCNPISGHATLYWYQQILGQGPKLLIQFQNNGVVDDSQLPKDRFSAERLKGVDSTLKIQPAKLEDSAVYLCASSLDRDEQFFGPGTRLTVL.

This clonotype came up many times. The V and J genes are TRBV7-2 and TRBJ1-1; D perhaps matches TRBD1 (6 bases). The CDR3 runs 17 residues. The V gene's germline CDR1 is SGHTA and CDR2 FQGNSA. The germline V and J ends were trimmed by 5 bases and 4 bases, with 23 bases remaining between them. CDR3 loop: CASSPLLGTRGSTEAFF. The CDR3 DNA sequence: TGTGCCAGCAGCCCTCTCCTGGGGACAAGGGGGTCCACTGAAGCTTTCTTT.

This clonotype was counted at least ten times. The chain uses TRBV20-1 and TRBJ2-1; 8 positions agree with TRBD2. V lost 5 bases, J lost 5 bases, and 11 bases stayed unmatched. Germline CDR1 and CDR2: DFQATT and SNEGSKA (reference sequence). CDR3 length: 15 amino acids. CDR3 sequence: CSAGGAGVVNNEQFF. The CDR3 DNA reads TGCAGTGCTGGGGGAGCGGGAGTCGTGAACAATGAGCAGTTCTTC.

The sample holds many counts of this clonotype. The chain couples TRBV7-2 to TRBJ2-1, with 8 bases fitting TRBD2. The germline V gene encodes CDR1 SGHTA and CDR2 FQGNSA. The CDR3 is made up of 16 amino acids. J lost 7 bases, V lost 3 bases, and 11 bases had no gene match. The CDR3, as DNA: TGTGCCAGCAGCTTGTCCGGGACTAGGGGGAGGAATGAGCAGTTCTTC. Amino acid sequence: CASSLSGTRGRNEQFF.

This clonotype has ten or more counts. The rearrangement uses TRBV12-3 or TRBV12-4 and TRBJ1-5, with unresolved D. This CDR3 is 14 amino acids long. Between the trimmed V and J ends, which lost 1 base and 7 bases, there was a span of 11 bases. Here the CDR3 DNA reads TGTGCCAGCAGTTTAGGCAGAGCCAACCAGCCCCAGCATTTT. Amino acids: CASSLGRANQPQHF.

This clonotype came up many times. The chain joins TRBV7-9 to TRBJ2-1; weak D call: TRBD1 (5 bases). CDR1 SEHNR and CDR2 FQNEAQ come from the germline V gene (reference sequence). Trimming cost V 0 bases and J 2 bases, with 11 bases left between them. This CDR3 contains 16 residues. The CDR3: CASSLARQLAYNEQFF. CDR3 coding DNA: TGTGCCAGCAGCTTAGCGAGACAGTTGGCCTACAATGAGCAGTTCTTC.

Many counts were recorded for this clonotype. V usage is TRBV15 and J usage is TRBJ2-4, with D possibly matching TRBD1 (5 bases). The V end was cut by 0 bases, the J end by 2 bases, with 11 bases between. Germline assignment: CDR1 LNHNV and CDR2 YYDKDF (reference sequence). CDR3 length: 16 amino acids. The CDR3 spells CATSRDLQGTKNIQYF. The CDR3 nucleotides read TGTGCCACCAGCAGAGATCTGCAGGGAACCAAAAACATTCAGTACTTC. The full variable domain, its missing parts supplied by reference TRBV15 and TRBJ2-4, is DAMVIQNPRYQVTQFGKPVTLSCSQTLNHNVMYWYQQKSSQAPKLLFHYYDKDFNNEADTPDNFQSRRPNTSFCFLDIRSPGLGDTAMYLCATSRDLQGTKNIQYFGAGTRLSVL.

This clonotype was seen ten or more times. A junction end diverges from the germline sequence, so it may reflect a read error. The genes are TRBV7-7 and TRBJ2-1, with a possible D match to TRBD1 (6 bases). The CDR3 totals 13 residues. CDR1 and CDR2 from the germline V gene are SSHAT and FNYEAQ (reference sequence). CDR3: CASSLTGYNEQFF. The CDR3 bases are TGTGCTAGCAGCTTGACAGGCTACAATGAGCAGTTCTTC.

With regard to this clonotype: A much larger clone sits a single nucleotide away, making a read error possible. The chain uses TRBV9 and TRBJ2-3; no reliable D call. Germline loops: CDR1 SGDLS, CDR2 YYNGEE. The CDR3 consists of 13 residues. Trimming stripped 2 bases from V and 4 bases from J, with 8 bases between. CDR3 sequence: CASSVKNADTQYF. DNA for the CDR3: TGTGCCAGCAGCGTCAAAAACGCAGATACGCAGTATTTT. The whole variable domain, filled in from reference TRBV9 and TRBJ2-3, reads DSGVTQTPKHLITATGQRVTLRCSPRSGDLSVYWYQQSLDQGLQFLIQYYNGEERAKGNILERFSAQQFPDLHSELNLSSLELGDSALYFCASSVKNADTQYFGPGTRLTVL.

The chain carries TRBV20-1 and TRBJ2-7; 8 bases align to TRBD2. J gave up 2 bases and V 4 bases, and 4 bases lay outside the gene matches. The CDR3 runs to 13 residues. Per germline, CDR1 DFQATT and CDR2 SNEGSKA (reference sequence). The chain's CDR3 is CSAIRTSPYEQYF. CDR3 nucleotide sequence: TGCAGTGCTATAAGGACTAGCCCCTACGAGCAGTACTTC.

This clonotype was found many times. The V gene is TRBV5-1, the J gene TRBJ2-6, with D maybe TRBD2 (7 bases). Trimming left V 0 bases short and J 2 bases short, with 12 bases between. There are 17 residues in the CDR3. Germline CDR1 SGHRS, CDR2 YFSETQ. Written as DNA, the CDR3 is TGCGCCAGCAGCTTGGCCCCGGGGGGCACTGGGGCCAACGTCCTGACTTTC. Translation: CASSLAPGGTGANVLTF.

This clonotype was observed many times. The genes are TRBV7-2 and TRBJ1-5; weak D call: TRBD1 (6 bases). The V gene's germline CDR1 is SGHTA and CDR2 FQGNSA. The V and J ends lost 0 bases and 7 bases respectively, with 13 bases between them. This CDR3 contains 15 residues. CDR3 residues: CASSLAGGPAQPQHF. The CDR3 coding sequence is TGTGCCAGCAGCTTAGCAGGGGGGCCCGCGCAGCCCCAGCATTTT. The complete variable domain, with remaining parts taken from reference TRBV7-2 and TRBJ1-5, reads GAGVSQSPSNKVTEKGKDVELRCDPISGHTALYWYRQSLGQGLEFLIYFQGNSAPDKSGLPSDRFSAERTGGSVSTLTIQRTQQEDSAVYLCASSLAGGPAQPQHFGDGTRLSIL.

The chain couples TRBV29-1 to TRBJ2-1; 14 bases line up with TRBD2. The CDR3 has 14 amino acids. The V and J ends lost 7 bases and 8 bases, in that order; junction bases with no gene match: 7. CDR1 is SQVTM, CDR2 ANQGSEA, per germline. In DNA form, the CDR3 reads TGCAGCGCCGGGACTAGCGGGAGTTATCATGAGCAGTTCTTC. Its protein is CSAGTSGSYHEQFF.

This clonotype appeared many times. The CDR3 nucleotides read TGCGCCAGCAGCTATACTTTCAGTCAGGCCTACAATGAGCAGTTCTTC. This codes for CASSYTFSQAYNEQFF. This rearrangement joins TRBV5-1 to TRBJ2-1; D remains ambiguous. CDR1 SGHRS and CDR2 YFSETQ come from the germline V gene. The CDR3 length is 16 residues. The V gene lost 3 bases and the J gene lost 2 bases, with 15 bases spanning the gap.

This clonotype showed up many times. This chain joins TRBV7-2 and TRBJ2-7; weak D call: TRBD2 (6 bases). The germline gives CDR1 SGHTA, CDR2 FQGNSA. The V gene lost 1 base and the J gene lost 2 bases, with 9 bases spanning the gap. The CDR3 consists of 14 residues. The DNA of the CDR3 is TGTGCCAGCAGCTTAGGCCCGGGAGCCTACGAGCAGTACTTC. It codes for CASSLGPGAYEQYF.

The sample holds many counts of this clonotype. V usage is TRBV5-1 and J usage is TRBJ1-6; 8 positions match TRBD1. V lost 2 bases and J lost 3; bases outside the gene matches: 1. Germline loops: CDR1 SGHRS, CDR2 YFSETQ. This CDR3 comprises 15 residues. The CDR3 DNA is TGCGCCAGCAGCTTCGGACAGGGCTATAATTCACCCCTCCACTTT. It is translated as CASSFGQGYNSPLHF.

This clonotype was seen at least ten times. This chain joins TRBV7-2 and TRBJ2-5, with TRBD1 matching 8 bases. CDR3 length equals 14 residues. The germline CDR1 and CDR2 sequences are SGHTA and FQGNSA. The J segment lost 2 bases and the V segment lost 9 bases, leaving 8 bases of the junction unmatched. This chain's CDR3 is CASTGGRRQETQYF. The CDR3 region has the DNA TGTGCCAGTACAGGGGGGCGAAGGCAAGAGACCCAGTACTTC.

The sample holds many counts of this clonotype. The chain has TRBV20-1 and TRBJ1-2; the match to TRBD1 covers 7 bases. The V segment lost 6 bases and the J segment 4 bases; nucleotides outside the gene matches: 8. The CDR3 length is 13 residues. Looked up from germline, CDR1 is DFQATT and CDR2 is SNEGSKA (reference sequence). The CDR3 reads CSATDRSSYGYTF. The DNA of the CDR3 is TGCAGTGCCACGGACAGGTCTAGCTATGGCTACACCTTC.

This chain joins TRBV19 and TRBJ1-3; no reliable D call. Trimming cost V 7 bases and J 8 bases, with 24 bases left between them. The CDR3 has 16 amino acids. The germline V gene has CDR1 LNHDA and CDR2 SQIVND (reference sequence). Here the CDR3 reads CASITREWDSDYTIYF. CDR3 in DNA: TGTGCCAGTATTACTCGGGAGTGGGATTCGGATTACACCATATATTTT. Drawing the rest from reference TRBV19 and TRBJ1-3, the complete variable domain is DGGITQSPKYLFRKEGQNVTLSCEQNLNHDAMYWYRQDPGQGLRLIYYSQIVNDFQKGDIAEGYSVSREKKESFPLTVTSAQKNPTAFYLCASITREWDSDYTIYFGEGSWLTVV.

The V call is TRBV12-3 or TRBV12-4, the J call TRBJ2-1; D ambiguous. The CDR3 contains 13 residues. V lost 5 bases and J 8 bases, leaving 13 bases between the germline ends. The CDR3 sequence: CASSPNPPYEQFF. In nucleotides, the CDR3 is TGTGCCAGCAGTCCTAACCCCCCCTATGAGCAGTTCTTC.

This clonotype has at least ten counts. This chain uses TRBV24-1 with TRBJ2-1; either TRBD1 or TRBD2 may supply D (6 bases each). The CDR3 runs to 16 residues. With 0 bases removed from V and 4 bases from J, the gap between germline ends came to 12 bases. Germline values: CDR1 KGHDR, CDR2 SFDVKD. CDR3 residues: CATSDLKGEAYNEQFF. DNA of the CDR3: TGTGCCACCAGTGATTTGAAGGGGGAGGCGTACAATGAGCAGTTCTTC.

Ten or more counts support this clonotype. The chain is built from TRBV7-2 and TRBJ1-2, with TRBD1 identical over 7 bases. The CDR3 extends over 16 amino acids. CDR1 and CDR2 (germline): SGHTA, FQGNSA. J was trimmed by 8 bases and V by 5 bases; bases with no gene match: 17. The CDR3 DNA is TGTGCCAGCAGCGCGGCGTTCGTGGAGGGGGCAAGCGGCTACACCTTC. Translation: CASSAAFVEGASGYTF.

This clonotype was seen many times. The genes are TRBV7-2 and TRBJ1-5; 9 nucleotides align to TRBD1. V shed 5 bases and J 5 bases; nucleotides not matched to a gene: 10. Germline V gene data show CDR1 as SGHTA and CDR2 as FQGNSA. This CDR3 has 16 residues. As DNA, the CDR3 is TGTGCCAGCAGCGCTACCCCCGGGACAGGGTATCAGCCCCAGCATTTT. It translates to CASSATPGTGYQPQHF. Drawing the rest from reference TRBV7-2 and TRBJ1-5, the complete variable domain is GAGVSQSPSNKVTEKGKDVELRCDPISGHTALYWYRQSLGQGLEFLIYFQGNSAPDKSGLPSDRFSAERTGGSVSTLTIQRTQQEDSAVYLCASSATPGTGYQPQHFGDGTRLSIL.